Below, 22 T cell receptor beta chains from the same sample are listed, as sequenced in a study of TIL therapy for anti-PD-1-resistant metastatic lung cancer (dated by TCRdb to the early 2020s). This sample's time point label indicates: pre-treatment sample, taken before nivolumab and TIL therapy. TCR beta CDR3 regions were amplified from genomic DNA with the immunoSEQ v3 hsTCRB kit using bias-controlled multiplex PCR. Not all clones reach the TCRdb copy of this immuneACCESS table, which keeps in-frame sequences only. Checked studies attribute under half of the gap to unresolved V genes and leave the rest unexplained. The sample table shows about 50,000 clones, and 80% to 90% are seen once. 5% of the sample lies in the top ten. The sequences come from blood, collected at baseline. Receptor source: a person between 25 and 79 years old with non-small cell lung cancer.

The J gene is TRBJ2-7, the V gene TRBV6-5, with 11 bases fitting TRBD2. Germline V CDR1 and CDR2: MNHEY, SVGAGI. The V gene end was trimmed by 6 bases and the J gene end by 3 bases; junction bases not matched to a gene: 7. The CDR3 runs 15 residues. The CDR3 loop is CASSHGTSGHYEQYF. The CDR3 bases are TGTGCCAGCAGCCACGGGACTAGCGGACACTACGAGCAGTACTTC.

This chain connects TRBV18 to TRBJ1-1, with 10 bases matching TRBD1. The CDR3 covers 14 residues. The V gene end was trimmed by 6 bases and the J gene end by 1 base; junction bases not matched to a gene: 2. Germline V gene data show CDR1 as KGHSH and CDR2 as LQKENI. The CDR3 DNA follows: TGTGCCAGCTCTAGGGACAGGGGGAACACTGAAGCTTTCTTT. Protein sequence: CASSRDRGNTEAFF.

The chain recombines TRBV27 with TRBJ2-7; perhaps TRBD2 as D (6 bases). The V and J ends lost 10 bases and 7 bases respectively, with 14 bases between them. In germline, CDR1 is MNHEY, CDR2 SMNVEV (reference sequence). The CDR3 has 11 residues. CDR3 nucleotides: TGTGCCACCTCGAGCGGGCGTGAGCAGTACTTC. It is translated as CATSSGREQYF.

This sequence joins TRBV6-2 or TRBV6-3 and TRBJ1-3, with 9 bases lining up with TRBD1. CDR1 MNHEY and CDR2 SVGEGT come from the germline V gene. The CDR3 sequence is 17 residues long. After removal of 4 bases from V and 0 bases from J, the junction contained 7 bases not matched to a gene. CDR3 coding DNA: TGTGCCAGCAGTTCCCGGACAGGGGCGAACTCTGGAAACACCATATATTTT. It yields the protein CASSSRTGANSGNTIYF.

This CDR3 reads CASSFFLRTSGSTGELFF. The DNA for the CDR3 is TGTGCCAGCAGCTTTTTTCTCCGGACTAGCGGCAGCACCGGGGAGCTGTTTTTT. This chain links TRBV7-2 with TRBJ2-2, with 10 positions matching TRBD2. The germline V gene has CDR1 SGHTA and CDR2 FQGNSA. This CDR3 is built from 18 residues. J was trimmed by 4 bases and V by 3 bases; bases with no gene match: 11.

The chain carries TRBV19 and TRBJ1-6; 7 nucleotides agree with TRBD1. Per germline, CDR1 LNHDA and CDR2 SQIVND (reference sequence). CDR3 size: 17 residues. V was pared by 5 bases and J by 0 bases, with 7 bases of the junction left unmatched. The CDR3 DNA reads as TGTGCCAGTAGTCCGCGACAGGGTAGCTCCTATAATTCACCCCTCCACTTT. Amino acids: CASSPRQGSSYNSPLHF.

This chain links TRBV18 with TRBJ1-6, with D perhaps matching TRBD1 (5 bases). The CDR3 runs 15 residues. CDR1 is KGHSH and CDR2 is LQKENI in the germline V gene. Trimming removed 2 bases from V and 8 bases from J, with 13 bases in between. The CDR3 DNA reads as TGTGCCAGCTCACCATTTCAGGGTTCGGATTCACCCCTCCACTTT. It yields the protein CASSPFQGSDSPLHF.

The CDR3 sequence: CASEEGGTDTQYF. CDR3 nucleotide sequence: TGTGCCAGTGAAGAGGGGGGGACAGATACGCAGTATTTT. The rearrangement links TRBV28 to TRBJ2-3; D perhaps matches TRBD2 (7 bases). The germline V gene has CDR1 MDHEN and CDR2 SYDVKM. This CDR3 contains 13 residues. V lost 9 bases, J lost 3 bases, and 13 bases lay in between.

V is TRBV2 and J is TRBJ2-1; 8 nucleotides match TRBD1. V dropped 2 bases and J dropped 8; count of bases not matched to a gene: 8. In germline, CDR1 is SNHLY, CDR2 FYNNEI. The CDR3 runs to 15 residues. For the CDR3, the DNA is TGTGCCAGCAGTGAAAGGAGGGACAGGCGACATGAGCAGTTCTTC. It translates to CASSERRDRRHEQFF.

The chain recombines TRBV6-2 or TRBV6-3 with TRBJ2-7; D is possibly TRBD2 (5 bases). This CDR3 is 14 amino acids long. Per germline, CDR1 MNHEY and CDR2 SVGEGT. V gave up 2 bases and J gave up 3 bases, with 11 bases separating them. CDR3 nucleotides: TGTGCCAGCAGTTACCCCGGGATGGTCTACGAGCAGTACTTC. Protein: CASSYPGMVYEQYF.

The V and J genes are TRBV7-8 and TRBJ1-5, with 7 bases aligning to TRBD1. The CDR3 totals 13 residues. CDR1 is SGHVS, CDR2 FQNEAQ, per germline. V lost 3 bases and J lost 5; bases outside the gene matches: 1. CDR3 coding DNA: TGTGCCAGCAGCTTCAGGGGGGATCAGCCCCAGCATTTT. It specifies CASSFRGDQPQHF.

J is TRBJ2-7 and V is TRBV10-3; D is unresolved. V was clipped by 7 bases and J by 0 bases, with 10 bases between them. Germline V gene lookup returns CDR1 ENHRY and CDR2 SYGVKD. The CDR3 totals 13 residues. The CDR3 reads CAIKSGPSYEQYF. In nucleotides, the CDR3 is TGTGCCATCAAATCCGGGCCCTCCTACGAGCAGTACTTC.

The J gene is TRBJ2-6, the V gene TRBV6-1; a weak D match, TRBD1 (6 bases). The CDR3 sequence is 15 residues long. From germline, CDR1 is MNHNS and CDR2 SASEGT. V was pared by 2 bases and J by 2 bases, with 7 bases between. CDR3 in amino acids: CASSENRAGANVLTF. The CDR3 DNA reads as TGTGCCAGCAGTGAAAACAGGGCTGGGGCCAACGTCCTGACTTTC.

CDR3 in amino acids: CASSRGLAENTDTQYF. As DNA, the CDR3 is TGTGCCAGCAGCAGGGGACTAGCGGAGAACACAGATACGCAGTATTTT. The chain joins TRBV3-1 (or the pseudogene TRBV3-2) to TRBJ2-3; 11 bases fit TRBD2. In germline, CDR1 is LGHDT, CDR2 YNNKEL (reference sequence). This CDR3 has 16 amino acids. With V trimmed by 5 bases and J by 2 bases, 6 bases remained unmatched.

The chain carries TRBV27 and TRBJ1-6; D remains ambiguous. The germline V and J ends were trimmed by 6 bases and 9 bases, with 12 bases remaining between them. The CDR3 has 13 residues. CDR1 is MNHEY, CDR2 SMNVEV, per germline (reference sequence). The CDR3 reads CASRPGPSSPLHF. The CDR3 coding sequence is TGTGCCAGCAGGCCCGGGCCAAGTTCACCCCTCCACTTT.

The chain combines TRBV28 with TRBJ2-1, with TRBD2 matching 7 bases. The CDR3 loop spans 14 amino acids. V was clipped by 8 bases and J by 6 bases; unmatched bases: 10. Germline CDR1 reads MDHEN; CDR2 reads SYDVKM. CDR3 nucleotides: TGTGCCAGCCTGGGGGGGGGATCCCTCAATGAGCAGTTCTTC. As protein: CASLGGGSLNEQFF. The full variable domain, rest sourced from reference TRBV28 and TRBJ2-1, is DVKVTQSSRYLVKRTGEKVFLECVQDMDHENMFWYRQDPGLGLRLIYFSYDVKMKEKGDIPEGYSVSREKKERFSLILESASTNQTSMYLCASLGGGSLNEQFFGPGTRLTVL.

V usage is TRBV28 and J usage is TRBJ1-1; D is unresolved. The CDR3 is 11 amino acids. V lost 6 bases to trimming and J lost 10 bases, with 12 bases between them. From germline, CDR1 is MDHEN and CDR2 SYDVKM. CDR3 in amino acids: CASSLRSGAFF. CDR3 sequence (DNA): TGTGCCAGCAGCCTTCGCTCTGGAGCTTTCTTT.

V and J are TRBV28 and TRBJ1-2, with 7 bases aligning to TRBD1. The CDR3 runs to 12 residues. Germline V gene sequence: CDR1 MDHEN, CDR2 SYDVKM. V lost 6 bases and J lost 5; bases outside the gene matches: 3. The CDR3 sequence is CASSTGEYGYTF. The CDR3 DNA reads TGTGCCAGCAGCACAGGGGAATATGGCTACACCTTC.

V usage is TRBV5-1 and J usage is TRBJ2-1; 7 bases line up with TRBD1. This CDR3 is built from 14 residues. Germline loops: CDR1 SGHRS, CDR2 YFSETQ. Unmatched junction bases numbered 2, after V lost 4 bases and J lost 1 base. The CDR3 DNA reads as TGCGCCAGCAGCATGGGACAGTCCTACAATGAGCAGTTCTTC. This translates into CASSMGQSYNEQFF.

In its sample, this clone was seen once. The rearrangement uses TRBV6-6 and TRBJ2-3; D unresolved. The V gene's germline CDR1 is MNHNY and CDR2 SVGAGI (reference sequence). CDR3 length equals 16 residues. The V end was cut by 2 bases, the J end by 2 bases, with 14 bases between. CDR3 DNA sequence: TGTGCCAGCAGTTACGGCCCCTGGGATCCCACAGATACGCAGTATTTT. This sequence encodes CASSYGPWDPTDTQYF.

This clone was counted only a few times. The chain has TRBV5-6 and TRBJ2-2; D may be TRBD1 (5 bases). V shed 7 bases and J shed 5 bases, with 15 bases lying between them. The CDR3 runs 14 residues. Looked up from germline, CDR1 is SGHDT and CDR2 is YYEEEE. CDR3 bases: TGTGCCAGCGGGTCAGGGTGGGAAACCGGGGAGCTGTTTTTT. It yields the protein CASGSGWETGELFF.

This sequence joins TRBV3-1 (or the pseudogene TRBV3-2) and TRBJ1-5; the D is unclear. Trimming stripped 4 bases from V and 8 bases from J, with 9 bases between. Germline CDR1 is LGHDT and CDR2 is YNNKEL (reference sequence). The CDR3 sequence is 12 residues long. CDR3 DNA: TGTGCCAGCAGCCTACTAGGCGAGCCCCAGCATTTT. Translating it yields CASSLLGEPQHF.